This TCR beta chain was obtained from a study of identifying expanded T cells in peripheral blood. V lost 2 bases and J lost 8, with 11 bases in between. Germline lookup yields CDR1 SGDLS and CDR2 YYNGEE. The CDR3 has 14 residues. As regards this clone: The antigen is undetermined.

Repertoires were generated with immunoSEQ multiplex PCR, while TCRdb's copy carries only in-frame clones and drops some. The sample holds tens of thousands of clones, around four fifths seen once. Healthy donors had no documented immune events, such as infections, while sampled. General study findings and limits: Over two and four weeks, about 17 and 20 clones changed, versus roughly 1.1 between replicates. Variance in clone template counts between roughly two-week samples significantly increased with total template count across all healthy donors.

V is TRBV9 and J is TRBJ1-6; TRBD1 is a possible D gene (5 bases). This TCR came from a person aged 18 to 70 in good health. Input material: blood. Here the CDR3 DNA reads TGTGCCAGCAGCGTCAAGGCGGGGGATTCACCCCTCCACTTT. Translated: CASSVKAGDSPLHF.